This T cell receptor beta chain was recovered during a study of T cells in Graves' hyperthyroidism and ophthalmopathy. There were TCR beta CDR3 regions amplified from RNA transcripts. The HTBI set primed first-round TCR CDR3 RT-PCR. TCRdb reprocessed the multiplex PCR reads with MiXCR, giving one entry per CDR3 protein. The sample has more than 450,000 distinct CDR3 sequences, approximately 14% seen once. CDR1 and CDR2 (germline): PRHDT, FYEKMQ (reference sequence). This CDR3 has 16 amino acids. V lost 4 bases, J lost 4 bases, and 10 bases stayed unmatched. Study-wide results and caveats: Before onset, ophthalmopathy was predicted by the model a median about six months earlier. A 13 V-J signature model discriminated ophthalmopathy versus stable hyperthyroidism. Most expanded thyroid clonotypes above 0.001 also appeared in blood.

This clonotype was seen ten or more times. What it recognizes is unknown. PBMCs were sourced from approximately 10 ml fresh peripheral blood. The sample was blood. The chain employs TRBV13 and TRBJ2-1, with TRBD2 identical over 7 bases. The clonotype was recovered from a woman aged 40 to 50 with Graves' hyperthyroidism. In DNA form, the CDR3 reads TGTGCCAGCAGCTCGGGGACGGGAGGTGCTTACAATGAGCAGTTCTTC. It yields the protein CASSSGTGGAYNEQFF.